Below, 32 T cell receptor beta chains from the same sample are listed, as sequenced in a study of T cells after yellow fever vaccination. TCRdb recomputed calls from the 5' RACE reads with MiXCR, one row per CDR3 protein. The sample shows about 53,000 distinct CDR3 sequences, more than 5.5% of them seen only once. The sequences come from CD8+ T cells sorted from PBMCs, collected on the day of the first yellow fever vaccination. All receptors derive from a man in his late teens or twenties who received the YFV17D yellow fever vaccine.

Ten or more counts support this clonotype. This rearrangement joins TRBV7-3 to TRBJ1-1; D call uncertain. Trimming stripped 5 bases from V and 3 bases from J, with 10 bases between. The germline V gene has CDR1 SGHTA and CDR2 FQGTGA. There are 13 residues in the CDR3. The CDR3: CASSQAPDTEAFF. Written as DNA, the CDR3 is TGTGCCAGCAGCCAAGCCCCGGACACTGAAGCTTTCTTT.

A few counts support this clonotype. The chain employs TRBV7-8 and TRBJ2-5; 9 bases align to TRBD1. The germline CDR1 and CDR2 sequences are SGHVS and FQNEAQ. CDR3 length: 16 residues. After removal of 5 bases from V and 7 bases from J, the junction contained 14 bases not matched to a gene. CDR3 protein: CASSPNRGRAKWTQYF. The CDR3 region has the DNA TGTGCCAGCAGCCCGAACAGGGGGCGGGCTAAATGGACCCAGTACTTC.

In this sample, this clonotype turned up many times. The chain uses TRBV11-2 and TRBJ2-3, with TRBD2 identical over 9 bases. The CDR3 sequence is 16 residues long. V shed 1 base and J 5 bases; nucleotides not matched to a gene: 7. CDR1 and CDR2 from the germline V gene are SGHAT and FQNNGV. CDR3 loop: CASSLASGGYEDTQYF. The DNA for the CDR3 is TGTGCCAGCAGCTTAGCAAGCGGGGGGTATGAAGATACGCAGTATTTT.

This clonotype has ten or more counts. The chain links TRBV13 to TRBJ2-1; 10 bases are shared with TRBD2. Germline V gives CDR1 PRHDT, CDR2 FYEKMQ (reference sequence). This CDR3 has 15 residues. Losses at the gene ends were 1 base for V and 7 bases for J; bases not matched to a gene: 4. The CDR3 DNA reads TGTGCCAGCAGCTTAGACCTAGCGGGAGCGAATGAGCAGTTCTTC. This gives the protein CASSLDLAGANEQFF.

This clonotype was counted ten times or more. The rearrangement uses TRBV3-1 and TRBJ2-1; 10 bases agree with TRBD1. The CDR3 has 14 amino acids. V shed 9 bases and J 10 bases; nucleotides not matched to a gene: 12. The V gene's germline CDR1 is LGHDT and CDR2 YNNKEL (reference sequence). CDR3 bases: TGTGCCAGTTGGGTCGGGACAGGGGAGGAAGAGCAGTTCTTC. Amino acids: CASWVGTGEEEQFF.

This clonotype came up once. This may be a read error: a much more frequent sequence differs by one nucleotide. The chain carries TRBV4-1 and TRBJ2-1; tentatively, D is TRBD1 or TRBD2 (5 bases each). The CDR3 has 16 residues. CDR1 and CDR2 from the germline V gene are MGHRA and YSYEKL. CDR3 protein: CGSSQAPGARDNEQFF. The DNA for the CDR3 is TGCGGCAGCAGCCAGGCGCCCGGGGCAAGGGACAATGAGCAGTTCTTC.

This clonotype has a count of ten or more. This chain uses TRBV4-1 with TRBJ1-1; 8 bases match TRBD1. Germline CDR1 and CDR2: MGHRA and YSYEKL. V was pared by 2 bases and J by 0 bases, with 11 bases of the junction left unmatched. This CDR3 spans 18 amino acids. This CDR3 reads CASSQPSPGTGVNTEAFF. CDR3 DNA: TGCGCCAGCAGCCAACCAAGTCCCGGGACAGGAGTGAACACTGAAGCTTTCTTT.

This clonotype was found a few times. This chain's CDR3 is CAWVRREFYNSPLHF. CDR3 sequence (DNA): TGTGCCTGGGTCAGGAGGGAGTTCTATAATTCACCCCTCCACTTT. The V and J genes are TRBV30 and TRBJ1-6; D ambiguous. Germline CDR1 is GTSNPN and CDR2 is SVGIG (reference sequence). Trimming stripped 5 bases from V and 3 bases from J, with 14 bases between. CDR3 size: 15 residues.

At least ten counts were recorded for this clonotype. The V call is TRBV7-6, the J call TRBJ1-3; D ambiguous. The CDR3 spans 16 residues. The germline gives CDR1 SGHVS, CDR2 FNYEAQ. V lost 5 bases to trimming and J lost 2 bases, with 16 bases between them. The CDR3 DNA reads TGTGCCAGCAGCCGATGGGCTGGTAGCCCTGGAAACACCATATATTTT. Its protein is CASSRWAGSPGNTIYF.

This clonotype has only a few counts. The rearrangement joins TRBV20-1 to TRBJ1-6; TRBD1 matches 7 bases. The V gene's germline CDR1 is DFQATT and CDR2 SNEGSKA (reference sequence). The CDR3 consists of 12 residues. For the CDR3, the DNA is TGCGGCCCGGGGACAGTGAATTCACCCCTCCACTTT. It specifies CGPGTVNSPLHF.

This clonotype was recorded at least ten times. The chain has TRBV5-1 and TRBJ1-1; no reliable D call. CDR1 and CDR2 from the germline V gene are SGHRS and YFSETQ. V shed 0 bases and J shed 5 bases, with 14 bases lying between them. The CDR3 spans 15 residues. The CDR3 reads CASSLEAGSWTEAFF. Here the CDR3 DNA reads TGCGCCAGCAGCTTGGAGGCAGGATCATGGACTGAAGCTTTCTTT.

At least ten counts were recorded for this clonotype. The chain combines TRBV6-5 with TRBJ2-7, with 8 nucleotides matching TRBD1. After removal of 5 bases from V and 4 bases from J, the junction contained 13 bases not matched to a gene. The CDR3 length is 16 residues. In germline, CDR1 is MNHEY, CDR2 SVGAGI. CDR3 nucleotide sequence: TGTGCCAGCAGTCTCGAGCGACAGGGGCCTCAGTACGAGCAGTACGTC. Amino acids: CASSLERQGPQYEQYV.

This clonotype was counted many times. The CDR3 DNA reads TGTGCCATCCGGAGGGGGAACAGGGATGAGGAAGAGCAGTTCTTC. Its protein product is CAIRRGNRDEEEQFF. The genes are TRBV6-1 and TRBJ2-1, with D possibly called TRBD1 or TRBD2 (6 bases each). Germline V gene data show CDR1 as MNHNS and CDR2 as SASEGT. This CDR3 is built from 15 residues. Trimming took off 10 bases at V and 10 bases at J, with 26 bases between the two ends.

This chain uses TRBV7-3 with TRBJ2-1; 7 bases map to TRBD2. The CDR3 spans 17 residues. With V trimmed by 0 bases and J by 7 bases, 12 bases remained unmatched. Per germline, CDR1 SGHTA and CDR2 FQGTGA. This CDR3 is CASSLTGGVAEMNEQFF. CDR3 bases: TGTGCCAGCAGCTTAACGGGGGGGGTAGCGGAAATGAATGAGCAGTTCTTC. Based on the CDR3 plus reference TRBV7-3 and TRBJ2-1, the full variable domain is GAGVSQTPSNKVTEKGKYVELRCDPISGHTALYWYRQSLGQGPEFLIYFQGTGAADDSGLPNDRFFAVRPEGSVSTLKIQRTERGDSAVYLCASSLTGGVAEMNEQFFGPGTRLTVL.

The sample holds many counts of this clonotype. V gene TRBV7-2 combines with J gene TRBJ2-1; perhaps TRBD1 as D (5 bases). The CDR3 has 17 residues. Germline assignment: CDR1 SGHTA and CDR2 FQGNSA. With 2 bases removed from V and 0 bases from J, the gap between germline ends came to 14 bases. CDR3 region: CASSLSDSLFSYNEQFF. Written as DNA, the CDR3 is TGTGCCAGCAGCTTATCCGACAGTCTTTTCTCCTACAATGAGCAGTTCTTC.

This clonotype was found many times. CDR3 loop: CASSLAPLYEQYF. CDR3 nucleotide sequence: TGTGCCAGCAGCTTAGCTCCTCTATACGAGCAGTACTTC. The chain links TRBV7-2 to TRBJ2-7, with D uncertain. This CDR3 comprises 13 residues. Germline CDR1 reads SGHTA; CDR2 reads FQGNSA. V was shortened by 0 bases and J by 4 bases, with 7 bases between the two germline ends.

This clonotype was picked up a small number of times. The chain combines TRBV5-5 with TRBJ2-3; either TRBD1 or TRBD2 may supply D (6 bases each). CDR3 length equals 16 residues. V lost 4 bases, J lost 4 bases, and 19 bases lay in between. The germline gives CDR1 SGHKS, CDR2 YYEKEE (reference sequence). The CDR3 reads CASSLWPGEVPDTQYF. The CDR3 region has the DNA TGTGCCAGCAGCCTATGGCCAGGGGAGGTCCCAGATACGCAGTATTTT.

This clonotype was counted between two and nine times. This chain links TRBV1 with TRBJ2-7; whether TRBD1, the table's D call, matches the DNA was not checked. TRBV1 constitutes a pseudogene. This CDR3 is 14 amino acids long. The DNA of the CDR3 is TGCACCAGCAGCCCTTACGGGGGTTCCCACGAGCAGTACTTC. Translating it yields CTSSPYGGSHEQYF.

This clonotype was seen repeatedly, ten times or more. The V call is TRBV29-1, the J call TRBJ2-1; tentatively, D is TRBD1 or TRBD2 (5 bases each). The length of the CDR3 is 13 residues. The germline gives CDR1 SQVTM, CDR2 ANQGSEA. The V end was cut by 3 bases, the J end by 6 bases, with 12 bases between. The CDR3 nucleotides are TGCAGCGTTGAGCGAGGGGCCCCCAATGAGCAGTTCTTC. Its translation is CSVERGAPNEQFF.

A few counts support this clonotype. This chain connects TRBV5-5 to TRBJ2-3, with D tentatively TRBD2 (7 bases). V lost 0 bases to trimming and J lost 3 bases, with 17 bases between them. The CDR3 has 17 amino acids. Germline CDR1 is SGHKS and CDR2 is YYEKEE (reference sequence). This chain's CDR3 is CASSLEWGGPMTDTQYF. The CDR3 DNA reads TGTGCCAGCAGCTTGGAATGGGGGGGGCCGATGACAGATACGCAGTATTTT.

This clonotype appeared many times. The chain couples TRBV7-8 to TRBJ1-2; TRBD1 aligns across 7 bases. This CDR3 spans 11 amino acids. Germline CDR1 and CDR2: SGHVS and FQNEAQ. Trimming cost V 5 bases and J 10 bases; bases outside gene matches: 4. The DNA of the CDR3 is TGTGCCAGCAGCGGGACAGCGGCCTACACCTTC. Translation gives CASSGTAAYTF. Combining the CDR3 with reference TRBV7-8 and TRBJ1-2 gives the whole variable domain GAGVSQSPRYKVAKRGQDVALRCDPISGHVSLFWYQQALGQGPEFLTYFQNEAQLDKSGLPSDRFFAERPEGSVSTLKIQRTQQEDSAVYLCASSGTAAYTFGSGTRLTVV.

This clonotype was found many times. The rearrangement joins TRBV20-1 to TRBJ2-5; 8 bases line up with TRBD1. Germline loops: CDR1 DFQATT, CDR2 SNEGSKA (reference sequence). The CDR3 has 15 amino acids. J lost 7 bases, V lost 6 bases, and 16 bases had no gene match. The CDR3 coding sequence is TGCAGTGCAAATTCCCGGGACAGGCCCTTCAGGACCCAGTACTTC. Amino acids: CSANSRDRPFRTQYF.

This clonotype has ten or more counts. The gene calls are TRBV6-5 and TRBJ2-7, with 7 bases aligning to TRBD1. The CDR3 has 15 amino acids. J was trimmed by 5 bases and V by 0 bases; bases with no gene match: 7. CDR1 and CDR2 (germline): MNHEY, SVGAGI. The CDR3 DNA reads as TGTGCCAGCAGTTACTCGAGACAGGGTGGCGACGAGCAGTACTTC. It yields the protein CASSYSRQGGDEQYF.

V and J are TRBV12-3 or TRBV12-4 and TRBJ2-3; 9 bases agree with TRBD2. V was pared by 0 bases and J by 2 bases, with 18 bases of the junction left unmatched. The CDR3 has 21 amino acids. CDR3 coding DNA: TGTGCCAGCAGTTTAGCGCTCGGACAGGACATAGCGGGGGCTTACACAGATACGCAGTATTTT. It codes for CASSLALGQDIAGAYTDTQYF.

This clonotype was counted at least ten times. The chain is built from TRBV6-5 and TRBJ2-4; unclear D gene. From germline, CDR1 is MNHEY and CDR2 SVGAGI. The V gene lost 3 bases and the J gene lost 1 base, with 7 bases spanning the gap. There are 14 residues in the CDR3. The CDR3 protein is CASSYSLAKNIQYF. The CDR3 region has the DNA TGTGCCAGCAGTTATAGCCTGGCCAAAAACATTCAGTACTTC.

The chain has TRBV14 and TRBJ2-5; the D is unclear. The germline CDR1 and CDR2 sequences are SGHDN and FVKESK. V was shortened by 1 base and J by 5 bases, with 11 bases between the two germline ends. The CDR3 contains 14 residues. The CDR3, as DNA: TGTGCCAGCAGCCAAGGAACCTCTTGGGAGACCCAGTACTTC. Its translation: CASSQGTSWETQYF. Filled out from reference TRBV14 and TRBJ2-5, the complete variable domain reads EAGVTQFPSHSVIEKGQTVTLRCDPISGHDNLYWYRRVMGKEIKFLLHFVKESKQDESGMPNNRFLAERTGGTYSTLKVQPAELEDSGVYFCASSQGTSWETQYFGPGTRLLVL.

This clonotype has a count of ten or more. This rearrangement joins TRBV2 to TRBJ2-7, with a possible D match to TRBD1 (5 bases). V was trimmed by 8 bases and J by 7 bases, leaving 15 bases between them. Per germline, CDR1 SNHLY and CDR2 FYNNEI. CDR3 length equals 12 residues. CDR3 sequence reads: CASPGPADEQYF. CDR3 DNA sequence: TGTGCCAGCCCAGGGCCGGCGGATGAGCAGTACTTC.

In its sample, this clonotype was seen many times. The rearrangement joins TRBV12-3 or TRBV12-4 to TRBJ1-1; D is possibly TRBD1 (5 bases). The CDR3 is 13 residues long. V lost 4 bases, J lost 3 bases, and 9 bases lay in between. DNA for the CDR3: TGTGCCAGCAGTTCGATGGGGGACACTGAAGCTTTCTTT. Its protein is CASSSMGDTEAFF.

The sample holds many counts of this clonotype. The chain combines TRBV6-2 or TRBV6-3 with TRBJ2-7; 9 bases fit TRBD1. The CDR3 consists of 15 residues. The germline V gene has CDR1 MNHEY and CDR2 SVGEGT. Trimming removed 3 bases from V and 6 bases from J; junction bases left unmatched: 9. CDR3 in amino acids: CASSYTGTGLPEQYV. Here the CDR3 DNA reads TGTGCCAGCAGTTATACCGGGACAGGGCTACCCGAGCAGTACGTC.

In its sample, this clonotype was seen a few times. J is TRBJ1-6 and V is TRBV9; a weak D match, TRBD1 (6 bases). Trimming stripped 2 bases from V and 7 bases from J, with 13 bases between. Germline V lookup: CDR1 SGDLS, CDR2 YYNGEE. The CDR3 runs to 15 residues. The CDR3, as DNA: TGTGCCAGCAGCGTGACAGGTCTTGAGAATTCACCCCTCCACTTT. Its translation: CASSVTGLENSPLHF.

This clonotype was observed at least ten times. The rearrangement links TRBV12-3 or TRBV12-4 to TRBJ2-1, with 7 bases matching TRBD2. The ends lost 0 bases at V and 10 bases at J; junction bases unmatched: 3. The CDR3 spans 13 residues. CDR3 residues: CASSLAQGGEQFF. Written as DNA, the CDR3 is TGTGCCAGCAGTTTAGCGCAGGGAGGGGAGCAGTTCTTC.

This clonotype appeared many times. In DNA form, the CDR3 reads TGCGCCAGCAGCCAAGCGGGCAGGGGCACTGAAGCTTTCTTT. Encoded protein: CASSQAGRGTEAFF. The chain carries TRBV4-1 and TRBJ1-1; tentative D call: TRBD1 (6 bases). Deletions cut 1 base from V and 4 bases from J, with 10 bases between. CDR1 is MGHRA and CDR2 is YSYEKL in the germline V gene. The CDR3 covers 14 residues.